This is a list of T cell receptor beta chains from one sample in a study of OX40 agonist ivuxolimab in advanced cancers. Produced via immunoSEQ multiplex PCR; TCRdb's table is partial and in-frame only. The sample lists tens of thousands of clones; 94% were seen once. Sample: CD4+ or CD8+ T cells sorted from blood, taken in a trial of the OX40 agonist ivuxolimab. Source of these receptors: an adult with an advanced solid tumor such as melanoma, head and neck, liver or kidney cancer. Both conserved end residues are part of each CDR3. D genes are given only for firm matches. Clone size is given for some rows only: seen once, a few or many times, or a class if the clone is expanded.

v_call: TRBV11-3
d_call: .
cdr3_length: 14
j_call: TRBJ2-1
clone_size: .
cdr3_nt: TGTGCCAGCAGCTTAGATCCTGGCGACAATGAGCAGTTCTTC
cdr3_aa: CASSLDPGDNEQFF

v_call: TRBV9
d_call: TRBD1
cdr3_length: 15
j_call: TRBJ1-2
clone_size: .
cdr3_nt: TGTGCCAGCAGCGTAGGTGGACAGGGAGACTATGGCTACACCTTC
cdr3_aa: CASSVGGQGDYGYTF

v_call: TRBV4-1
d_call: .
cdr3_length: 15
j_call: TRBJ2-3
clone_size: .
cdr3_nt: TGCGCCAGCAGCCTCAGTTCGTTGGGCACAGATACGCAGTATTTT
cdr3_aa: CASSLSSLGTDTQYF

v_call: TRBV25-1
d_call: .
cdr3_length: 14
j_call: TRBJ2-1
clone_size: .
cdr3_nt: TGTGCCAGCAGTAGGGCGGGTTTCCACAATGAGCAGTTCTTC
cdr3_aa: CASSRAGFHNEQFF

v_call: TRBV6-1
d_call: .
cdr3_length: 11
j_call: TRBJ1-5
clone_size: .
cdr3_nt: TGTGCCAGCAGTGAATGGGGTCTCCAGCATTTT
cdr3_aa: CASSEWGLQHF

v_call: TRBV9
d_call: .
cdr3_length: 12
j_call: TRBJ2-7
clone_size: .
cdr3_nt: TGTGCCAGCAGCCTCAACTCGGGGGAGCAGTACTTC
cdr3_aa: CASSLNSGEQYF

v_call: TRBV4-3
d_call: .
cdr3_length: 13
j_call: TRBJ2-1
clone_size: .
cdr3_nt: TGCGCCAGCAGCCCTGGGGATTACAATGAGCAGTTCTTC
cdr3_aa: CASSPGDYNEQFF

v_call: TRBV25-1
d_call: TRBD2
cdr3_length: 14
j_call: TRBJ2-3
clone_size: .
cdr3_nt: TGTGCCAGCAGTCTAGCGGGAGCCGCAGATACGCAGTATTTT
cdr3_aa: CASSLAGAADTQYF

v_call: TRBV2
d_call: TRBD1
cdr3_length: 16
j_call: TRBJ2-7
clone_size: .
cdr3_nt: TGCGCCAGCAGTGACCCGGACAGGGTGGGTACCTACGAGCAGTACTTC
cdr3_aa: CASSDPDRVGTYEQYF

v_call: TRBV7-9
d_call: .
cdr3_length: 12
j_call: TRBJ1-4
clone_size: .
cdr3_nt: TGTGCCAGCAGCTTGGGACGGGAAAAACTGTTTTTT
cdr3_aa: CASSLGREKLFF

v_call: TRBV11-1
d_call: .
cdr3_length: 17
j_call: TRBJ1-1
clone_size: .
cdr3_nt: TGTGCCAGCAGCTTGTTGGTCCCAAGTCCCGTGAACACTGAAGCTTTCTTT
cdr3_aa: CASSLLVPSPVNTEAFF

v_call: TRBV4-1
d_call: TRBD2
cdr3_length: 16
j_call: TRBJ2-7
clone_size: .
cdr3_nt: TGCGCCAGCAGCCAAGTCGGAGCGGGAGGGACCTACGAGCAGTACTTC
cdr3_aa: CASSQVGAGGTYEQYF

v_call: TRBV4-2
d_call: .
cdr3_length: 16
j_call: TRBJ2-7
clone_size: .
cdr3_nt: TGTGCCAGCAGCCAAGTTTACCTCCAGGGCACTTACGAGCAGTACTTC
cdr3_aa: CASSQVYLQGTYEQYF

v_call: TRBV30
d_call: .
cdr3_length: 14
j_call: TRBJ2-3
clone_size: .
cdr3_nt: TGTGCCTGGGGTTATGGCCCGAGCACAGATACGCAGTATTTT
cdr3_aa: CAWGYGPSTDTQYF

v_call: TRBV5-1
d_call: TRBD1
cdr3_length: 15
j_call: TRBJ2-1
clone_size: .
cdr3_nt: TGCGCCAGCAGCCGGACAGGGTGGGCCTACAATGAGCAGTTCTTC
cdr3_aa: CASSRTGWAYNEQFF

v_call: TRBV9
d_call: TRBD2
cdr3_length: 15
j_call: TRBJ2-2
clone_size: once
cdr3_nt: TGTGCCAGCACCGGGGGGGATTCGAACACCGGGGAGCTGTTTTTT
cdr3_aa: CASTGGDSNTGELFF

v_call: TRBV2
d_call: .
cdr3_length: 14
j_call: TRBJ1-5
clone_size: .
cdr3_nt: TGTGCCAGCAGCCCGGGACAAGGCAATCAGCCCCAGCATTTT
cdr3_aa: CASSPGQGNQPQHF

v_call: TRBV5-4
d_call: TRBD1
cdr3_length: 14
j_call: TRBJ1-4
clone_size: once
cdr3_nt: TGTGCCAGCAGCTTGGCAGGGGGCGGTGAAAAACTGTTTTTT
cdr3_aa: CASSLAGGGEKLFF

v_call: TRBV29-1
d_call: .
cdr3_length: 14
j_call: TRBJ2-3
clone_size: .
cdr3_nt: TGCAGCGTTCAGTCAGAGATTAGCACAGATACGCAGTATTTT
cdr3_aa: CSVQSEISTDTQYF

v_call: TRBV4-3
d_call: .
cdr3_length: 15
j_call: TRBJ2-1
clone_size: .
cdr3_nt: TGCGCCAGCAGCCAAGATCGAGAATTAAACGATGAGCAGTTCTTC
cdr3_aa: CASSQDRELNDEQFF

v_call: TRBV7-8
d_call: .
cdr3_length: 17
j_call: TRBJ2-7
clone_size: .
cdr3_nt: TGTGCCAGCAGCTTAGTCCAATGGGAGTTCCCTGGCCACGAGCAGTACTTC
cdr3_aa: CASSLVQWEFPGHEQYF

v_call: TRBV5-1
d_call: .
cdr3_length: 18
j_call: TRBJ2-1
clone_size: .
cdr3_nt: TGCGCCAGCAGACCTTATTTACGGCAATCCTCGGGGTACAATGAGCAGTTCTTC
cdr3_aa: CASRPYLRQSSGYNEQFF

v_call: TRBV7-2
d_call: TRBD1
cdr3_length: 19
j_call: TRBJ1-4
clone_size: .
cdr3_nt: TGTGCCAGCAGCTTAGCCAACAGTTACAGGGGGGCCTATAATGAAAAACTGTTTTTT
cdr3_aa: CASSLANSYRGAYNEKLFF

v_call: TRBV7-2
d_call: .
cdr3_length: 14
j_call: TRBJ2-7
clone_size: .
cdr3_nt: TGTGCCAGCAGCTCCGCTCCCTTAGCCTACGAGCAGTACTTC
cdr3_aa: CASSSAPLAYEQYF

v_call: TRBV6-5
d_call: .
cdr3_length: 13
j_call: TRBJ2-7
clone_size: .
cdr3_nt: TGTGCCAGCACTCGGCCAGGGTACTACGAGCAGTACTTC
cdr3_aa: CASTRPGYYEQYF

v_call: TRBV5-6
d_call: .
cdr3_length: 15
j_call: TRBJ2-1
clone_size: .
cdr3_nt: TGTGCCAGCAGCTTGTATAGGAGCTCCTACAATGAGCAGTTCTTC
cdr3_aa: CASSLYRSSYNEQFF

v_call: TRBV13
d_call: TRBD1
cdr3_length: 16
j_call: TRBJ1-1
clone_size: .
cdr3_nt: TGTGCCAGCAGCTTAGAGACAGGGACATTGAACACTGAAGCTTTCTTT
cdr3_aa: CASSLETGTLNTEAFF

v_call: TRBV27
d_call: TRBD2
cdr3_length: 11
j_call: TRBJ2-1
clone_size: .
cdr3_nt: TGTGCCAGCACCGGCGGGGGAAGGCAGTTCTTC
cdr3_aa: CASTGGGRQFF

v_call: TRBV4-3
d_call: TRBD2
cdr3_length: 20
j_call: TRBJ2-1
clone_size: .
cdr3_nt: TGCGCCAGCAGCCAAGATTCCAGGTTTATGCTAGCGGGAACGGGTGGTGAGCAGTTCTTC
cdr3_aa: CASSQDSRFMLAGTGGEQFF

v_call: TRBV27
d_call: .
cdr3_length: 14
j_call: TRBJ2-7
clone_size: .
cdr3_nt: TGTGCCAGCAGTTTGGGGCTGACTCCCTACGAGCAGTACTTC
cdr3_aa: CASSLGLTPYEQYF

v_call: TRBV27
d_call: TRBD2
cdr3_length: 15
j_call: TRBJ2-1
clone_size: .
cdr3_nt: TGTGCCAGCAGTTCCGGGACTAGCGGGAGGGCTGAGCAGTTCTTC
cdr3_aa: CASSSGTSGRAEQFF

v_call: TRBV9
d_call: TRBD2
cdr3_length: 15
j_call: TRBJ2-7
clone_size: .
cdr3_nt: TGTGCCAGCAGCGTGGGGACTAGCAGTACCTACGAGCAGTACTTC
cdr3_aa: CASSVGTSSTYEQYF

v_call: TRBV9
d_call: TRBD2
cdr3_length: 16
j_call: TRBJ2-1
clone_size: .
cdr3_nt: TGTGCCAGCAGCGGCTCCGGGACTAGCGTCTTCTATGAGCAGTTCTTC
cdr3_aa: CASSGSGTSVFYEQFF

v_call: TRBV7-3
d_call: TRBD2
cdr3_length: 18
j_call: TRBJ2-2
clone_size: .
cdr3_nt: TGTGCCAGCAGCTTAGGGGTAGCGGGAGGGCCAGGCGCCGGGGAGCTGTTTTTT
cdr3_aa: CASSLGVAGGPGAGELFF

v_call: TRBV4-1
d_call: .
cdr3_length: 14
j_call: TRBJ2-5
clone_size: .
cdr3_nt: TGCGCCAGCAGCCAACTGGCAGCGCAAGAGACCCAGTACTTC
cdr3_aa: CASSQLAAQETQYF

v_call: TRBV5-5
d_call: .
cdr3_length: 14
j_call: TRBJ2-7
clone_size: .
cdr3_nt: TGTGCCAGCAGCTTGGACGGCTCCCTGTACGAGCAGTACTTC
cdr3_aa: CASSLDGSLYEQYF

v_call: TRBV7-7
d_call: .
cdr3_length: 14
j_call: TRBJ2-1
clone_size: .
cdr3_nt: TGTGCTAGCAGCTTATCTCTCGGGGAACGGGAGCAGTTCTTC
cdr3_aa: CASSLSLGEREQFF

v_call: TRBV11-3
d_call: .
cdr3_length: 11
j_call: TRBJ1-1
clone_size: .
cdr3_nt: TGTGCCAGCAGCTCGGGCACTGAAGCTTTCTTT
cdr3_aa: CASSSGTEAFF

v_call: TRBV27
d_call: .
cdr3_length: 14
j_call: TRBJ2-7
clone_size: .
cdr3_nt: TGTGCCAGCAGGTTGCGGGGTGGGGGCTACGAGCAGTACTTC
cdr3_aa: CASRLRGGGYEQYF